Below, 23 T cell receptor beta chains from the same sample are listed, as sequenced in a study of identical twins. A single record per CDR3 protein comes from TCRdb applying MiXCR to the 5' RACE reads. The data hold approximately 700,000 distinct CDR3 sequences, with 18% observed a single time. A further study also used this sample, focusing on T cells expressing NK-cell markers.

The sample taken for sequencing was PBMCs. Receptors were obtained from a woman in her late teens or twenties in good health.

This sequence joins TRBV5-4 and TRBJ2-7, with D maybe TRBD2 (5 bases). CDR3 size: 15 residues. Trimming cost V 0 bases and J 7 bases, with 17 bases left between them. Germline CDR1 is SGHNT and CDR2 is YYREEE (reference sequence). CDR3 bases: TGTGCCAGCAGCTTGGGTCCTTCGGGGAGTTGGGAGCAGTACTTC. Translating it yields CASSLGPSGSWEQYF.

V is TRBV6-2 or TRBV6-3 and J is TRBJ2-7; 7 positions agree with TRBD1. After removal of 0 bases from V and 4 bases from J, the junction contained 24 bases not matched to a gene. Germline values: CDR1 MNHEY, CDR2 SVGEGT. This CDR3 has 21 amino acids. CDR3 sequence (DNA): TGTGCCAGCAGTTACTCGACAGGGCAGGGCGAGAGGATGAACCCCAATTACGAGCAGTACTTC. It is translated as CASSYSTGQGERMNPNYEQYF.

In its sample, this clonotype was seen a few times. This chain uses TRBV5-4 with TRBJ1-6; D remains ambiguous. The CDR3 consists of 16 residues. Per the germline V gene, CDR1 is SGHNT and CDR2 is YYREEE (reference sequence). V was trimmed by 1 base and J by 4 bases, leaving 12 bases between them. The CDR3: CASSLWGISYNSPLHF. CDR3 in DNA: TGTGCCAGCAGCTTGTGGGGAATATCTTATAATTCACCCCTCCACTTT.

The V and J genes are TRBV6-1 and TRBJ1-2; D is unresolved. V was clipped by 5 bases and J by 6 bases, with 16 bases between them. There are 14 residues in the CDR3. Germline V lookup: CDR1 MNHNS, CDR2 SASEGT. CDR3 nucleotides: TGTGCCAGCAGTCTATACGGGTATCAGAATGGCTACACCTTC. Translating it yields CASSLYGYQNGYTF.

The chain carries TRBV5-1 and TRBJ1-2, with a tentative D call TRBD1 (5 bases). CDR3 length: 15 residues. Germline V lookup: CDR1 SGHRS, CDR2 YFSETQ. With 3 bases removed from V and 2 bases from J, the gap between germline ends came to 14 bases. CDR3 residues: CASSSGTVENYGYTF. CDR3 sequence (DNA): TGCGCCAGCAGCTCCGGGACGGTCGAAAACTATGGCTACACCTTC.

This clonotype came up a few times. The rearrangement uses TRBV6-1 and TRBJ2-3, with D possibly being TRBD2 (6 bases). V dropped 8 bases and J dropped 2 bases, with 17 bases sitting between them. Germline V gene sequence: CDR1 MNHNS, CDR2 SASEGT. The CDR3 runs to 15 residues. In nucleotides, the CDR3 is TGTGCCAGCCGCCGCGGGGACCTTTTCACAGATACGCAGTATTTT. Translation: CASRRGDLFTDTQYF.

The CDR3 sequence: CSARDPQEGRQFF. The CDR3 DNA reads TGCAGTGCTAGAGATCCGCAGGAGGGGAGGCAGTTCTTC. The gene calls are TRBV20-1 and TRBJ2-1, with a weak D call TRBD2 (6 bases). Germline lookup yields CDR1 DFQATT and CDR2 SNEGSKA (reference sequence). The V end lost 0 bases, the J end lost 12 bases, and 15 bases lay between the germline ends. The CDR3 runs to 13 residues.

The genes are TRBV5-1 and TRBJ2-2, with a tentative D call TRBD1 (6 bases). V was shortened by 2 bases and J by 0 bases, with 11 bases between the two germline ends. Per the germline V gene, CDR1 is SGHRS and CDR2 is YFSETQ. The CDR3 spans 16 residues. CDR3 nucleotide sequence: TGCGCCAGCAGCTTCGGGGACACAACGAACACCGGGGAGCTGTTTTTT. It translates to CASSFGDTTNTGELFF.

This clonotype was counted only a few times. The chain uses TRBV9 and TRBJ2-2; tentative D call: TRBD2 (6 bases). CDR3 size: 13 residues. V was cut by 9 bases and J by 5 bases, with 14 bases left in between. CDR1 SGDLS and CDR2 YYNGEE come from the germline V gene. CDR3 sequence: CATTRGTTGELFF. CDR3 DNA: TGTGCCACCACCAGAGGGACTACCGGGGAGCTGTTTTTT.

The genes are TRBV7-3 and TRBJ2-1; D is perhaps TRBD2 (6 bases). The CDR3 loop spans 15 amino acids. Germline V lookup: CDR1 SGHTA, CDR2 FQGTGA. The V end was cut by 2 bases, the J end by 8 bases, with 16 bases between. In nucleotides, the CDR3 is TGTGCCAGCAGCTTACGGGGGAGCAGAACCGATGAGCAGTTCTTC. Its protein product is CASSLRGSRTDEQFF.

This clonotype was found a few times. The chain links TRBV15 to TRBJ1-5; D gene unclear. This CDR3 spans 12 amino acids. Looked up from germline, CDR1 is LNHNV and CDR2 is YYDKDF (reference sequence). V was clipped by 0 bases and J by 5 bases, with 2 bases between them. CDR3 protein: CATSREHQPQHF. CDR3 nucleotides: TGTGCCACCAGCAGAGAACATCAGCCCCAGCATTTT.

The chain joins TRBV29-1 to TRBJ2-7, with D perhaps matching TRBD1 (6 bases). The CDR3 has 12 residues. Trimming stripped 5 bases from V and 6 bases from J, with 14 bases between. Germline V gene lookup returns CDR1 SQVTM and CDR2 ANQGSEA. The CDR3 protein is CSVRTARSEQYF. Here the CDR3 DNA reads TGCAGCGTTCGGACAGCGCGGTCCGAGCAGTACTTC.

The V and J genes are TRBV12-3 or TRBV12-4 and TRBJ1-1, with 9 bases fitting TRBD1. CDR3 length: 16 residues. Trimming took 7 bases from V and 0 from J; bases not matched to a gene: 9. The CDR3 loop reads CASTLYGTGLNTEAFF. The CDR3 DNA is TGTGCCAGCACCTTATATGGGACAGGGCTGAACACTGAAGCTTTCTTT.

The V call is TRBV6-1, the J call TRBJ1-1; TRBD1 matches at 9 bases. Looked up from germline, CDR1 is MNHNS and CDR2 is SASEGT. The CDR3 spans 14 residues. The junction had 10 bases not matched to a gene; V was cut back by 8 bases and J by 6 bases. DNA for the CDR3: TGTGCCAGCGGGGGACAGGGCCTTATTGCTGAAGCTTTCTTT. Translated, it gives CASGGQGLIAEAFF.

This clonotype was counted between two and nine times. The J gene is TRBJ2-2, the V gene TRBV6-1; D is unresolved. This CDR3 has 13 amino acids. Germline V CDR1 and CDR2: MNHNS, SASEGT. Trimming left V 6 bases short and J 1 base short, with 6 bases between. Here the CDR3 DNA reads TGTGCCAGCAGCAAGGAGAACACCGGGGAGCTGTTTTTT. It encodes CASSKENTGELFF.

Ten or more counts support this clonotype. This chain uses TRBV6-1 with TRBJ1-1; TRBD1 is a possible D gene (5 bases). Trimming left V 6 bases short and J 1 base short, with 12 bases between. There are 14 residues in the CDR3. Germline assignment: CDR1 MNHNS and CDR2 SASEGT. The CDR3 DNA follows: TGTGCCAGCAGACCGGCAGGGCAGAACACTGAAGCTTTCTTT. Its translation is CASRPAGQNTEAFF.

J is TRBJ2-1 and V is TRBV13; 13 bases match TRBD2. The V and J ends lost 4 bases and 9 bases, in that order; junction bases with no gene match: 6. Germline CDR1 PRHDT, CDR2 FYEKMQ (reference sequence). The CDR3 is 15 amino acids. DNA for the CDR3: TGTGCCAGCAGCTCCGGGACTAGCGGGGATAGTGAGCAGTTCTTC. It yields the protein CASSSGTSGDSEQFF.

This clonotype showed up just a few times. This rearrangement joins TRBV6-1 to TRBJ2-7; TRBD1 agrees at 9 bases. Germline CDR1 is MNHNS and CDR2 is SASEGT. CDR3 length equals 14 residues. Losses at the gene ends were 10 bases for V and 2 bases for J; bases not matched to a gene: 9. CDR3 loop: CATGGTGSAYEQYF. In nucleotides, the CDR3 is TGTGCCACCGGCGGGACAGGGAGCGCCTACGAGCAGTACTTC.

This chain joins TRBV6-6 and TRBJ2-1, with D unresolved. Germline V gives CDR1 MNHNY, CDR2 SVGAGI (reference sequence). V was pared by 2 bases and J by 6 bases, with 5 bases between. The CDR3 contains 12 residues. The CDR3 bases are TGTGCCAGCAGTTACCTCCTCAATGAGCAGTTCTTC. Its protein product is CASSYLLNEQFF.

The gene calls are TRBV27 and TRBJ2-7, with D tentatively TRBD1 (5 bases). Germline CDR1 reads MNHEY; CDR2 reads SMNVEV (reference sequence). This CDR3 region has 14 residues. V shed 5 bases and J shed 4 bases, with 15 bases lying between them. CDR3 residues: CASSPQGPRYEQYF. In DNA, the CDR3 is TGTGCCAGCAGTCCCCAGGGCCCCAGGTACGAGCAGTACTTC.

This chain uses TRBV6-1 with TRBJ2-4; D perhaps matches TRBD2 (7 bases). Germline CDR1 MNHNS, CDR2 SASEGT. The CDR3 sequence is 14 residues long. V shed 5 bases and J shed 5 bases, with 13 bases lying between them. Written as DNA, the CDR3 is TGTGCCAGCAGTCGGGGGGCGGGGCAAAACATTCAGTACTTC. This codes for CASSRGAGQNIQYF.

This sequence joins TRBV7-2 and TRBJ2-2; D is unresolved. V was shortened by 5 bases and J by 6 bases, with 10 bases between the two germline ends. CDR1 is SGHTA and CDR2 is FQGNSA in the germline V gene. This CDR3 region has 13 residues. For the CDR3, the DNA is TGTGCCAGCAGCCAACTCTCACCCGGGGAGCTGTTTTTT. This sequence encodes CASSQLSPGELFF.

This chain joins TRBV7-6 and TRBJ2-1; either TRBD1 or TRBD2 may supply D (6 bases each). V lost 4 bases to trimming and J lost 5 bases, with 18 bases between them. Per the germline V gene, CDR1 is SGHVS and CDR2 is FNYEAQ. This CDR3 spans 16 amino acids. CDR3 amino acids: CASSSPGRGAHNEQFF. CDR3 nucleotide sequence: TGTGCCAGCAGCTCCCCGGGTAGGGGGGCCCACAATGAGCAGTTCTTC.